The 10 T cell receptor beta chains reported below all come from one sample, sequenced in a study of tumor-infiltrating lymphocytes in oesophageal squamous cell carcinoma. TCRdb redid the calling of the PCR reads with MiXCR, one entry per CDR3 protein. The sample contains approximately 13,000 distinct CDR3 sequences, roughly 51% of which appear only once. The sample taken for sequencing was esophageal tumor tissue. These TCRs come from a male donor with esophageal squamous cell carcinoma.

The genes are TRBV7-8 and TRBJ2-5; D is possibly TRBD1 or TRBD2 (5 bases each). Trimming pared 1 base from V and 7 bases from J, leaving 10 bases between. This CDR3 is built from 13 residues. CDR1 SGHVS and CDR2 FQNEAQ come from the germline V gene. The DNA of the CDR3 is TGTGCCAGCAGCTTAGATAAGGGGAGGACCCAGTACTTC. This sequence encodes CASSLDKGRTQYF.

This clonotype is termed medium-sized. This chain joins TRBV11-2 and TRBJ2-1, with D tentatively TRBD1 (5 bases). Germline CDR1 and CDR2: SGHAT and FQNNGV. The V and J ends lost 1 base and 0 bases respectively, with 22 bases between them. The CDR3 runs 20 residues. CDR3 sequence (DNA): TGTGCCAGCAGCTTAGTGTTCCGCGGTGGTGCAGGGCGCTCCTACAATGAGCAGTTCTTC. Amino acid sequence: CASSLVFRGGAGRSYNEQFF.

Within the sample, this clonotype is medium-sized. This rearrangement joins TRBV12-3 or TRBV12-4 to TRBJ1-1; D gene unclear. The CDR3 runs to 13 residues. The ends were cut back, 3 bases at V and 0 bases at J, with 5 bases in the middle. Here the CDR3 reads CASSLVVNTEAFF. For the CDR3, the DNA is TGTGCCAGCAGTTTGGTTGTGAACACTGAAGCTTTCTTT.

On this clonotype: The CDR3 does not close with the conserved phenylalanine or tryptophan, likely indicating a read error. No DNA is shown, since the ends of the CDR3 on it are uncertain; the CDR3 is the one TCRdb lists. This sequence joins TRBV18 and TRBJ2-5; the tabulated D call, TRBD1, remains unverified against the DNA. The CDR3 is made up of 16 amino acids, end residues included. CDR1 and CDR2 from the germline V gene are KGHSH and LQKENI. Here the CDR3 reads CASSRDRASLEQYFGN.

This clonotype was seen once. The J gene is TRBJ2-5, the V gene TRBV12-3 or TRBV12-4; D is possibly TRBD2 (5 bases). The CDR3 consists of 15 residues. The V end was cut by 2 bases, the J end by 4 bases, with 14 bases between. The CDR3 loop is CASSLRGFGGETQYF. CDR3 in DNA: TGTGCCAGCAGTTTAAGAGGGTTCGGAGGAGAGACCCAGTACTTC.

V and J are TRBV7-2 and TRBJ1-1, with D tentatively TRBD1 (5 bases). Germline assignment: CDR1 SGHTA and CDR2 FQGNSA. This CDR3 comprises 13 residues. The germline V and J ends were trimmed by 6 bases and 6 bases, with 14 bases remaining between them. The CDR3 DNA reads as TGTGCCAGCAGTTTGCAGGGCGCGGCTGAAGCTTTCTTT. Amino acid sequence: CASSLQGAAEAFF.

This chain links TRBV7-8 with TRBJ2-5; D is undetermined. V lost 1 base to trimming and J lost 4 bases, with 7 bases between them. Germline V gives CDR1 SGHVS, CDR2 FQNEAQ. This CDR3 comprises 13 residues. The CDR3 DNA reads TGTGCCAGCAGCTTAGGGGTCCGAGAGACCCAGTACTTC. Translated, it gives CASSLGVRETQYF.

On this clonotype: This could be a read error, since a much larger clone is one nucleotide away. The chain recombines TRBV7-2 with TRBJ2-7, with 7 bases aligning to TRBD1. The J call could be wrong; TRBJ2-4 is a better fit for the DNA end. Germline CDR1 and CDR2: SGHTA and FQGNSA. The CDR3 has 17 residues. DNA of the CDR3: TGTGCCAGCAGCTTGCCCCCGGGACAGTTGACCAAAAACATTCAGTACTTC. This codes for CASSLPPGQLTKNIQYF.

This clonotype is classed as large. The rearrangement uses TRBV7-9 and TRBJ1-1; D remains unclear. Trimming left V 2 bases short and J 1 base short, with 8 bases between. The CDR3 loop spans 14 amino acids. CDR1 is SEHNR, CDR2 FQNEAQ, per germline (reference sequence). The CDR3 nucleotides are TGTGCCAGCAGCTTATTCCCGGGGAACACTGAAGCTTTCTTT. Its protein is CASSLFPGNTEAFF.

This clonotype appeared many times. This sequence joins TRBV5-8 and TRBJ1-5; 7 bases match TRBD1. The germline CDR1 and CDR2 sequences are SGHTS and YDEGEE. The CDR3 spans 15 residues. V was pared by 2 bases and J by 3 bases, with 5 bases of the junction left unmatched. This CDR3 is CASSLAGQYNQPQHF. The CDR3 bases are TGTGCCAGCAGCTTAGCGGGACAGTACAATCAGCCCCAGCATTTT.